This T cell receptor beta chain is from a study of cytomegalovirus exposure and HLA in healthy donors. Points from the study as a whole: Specificity for CMV antigens was confirmed in vitro for a few of the CMV-associated chains.

The data were produced by immunoSEQ multiplex PCR, yet TCRdb's version contains in-frame clones alone and is incomplete. The data hold 250,000 to 350,000 clones, with roughly 85% observed a single time. Germline lookup yields CDR1 SGHTA and CDR2 FQGNSA. The CDR3 consists of 15 residues. Trimming shortened V by 1 base and J by 3 bases, and 13 bases separated the two germline ends. As regards this clone: Its target is unknown.

Sequencing input: PBMCs. The TCR sequence derives from a woman aged 18-30 years in good health and CMV-seronegative. V gene TRBV7-2 combines with J gene TRBJ2-7, with D perhaps matching TRBD2 (6 bases). The chain's CDR3 is CASSLGAGRSYEQYF. The CDR3 DNA sequence: TGTGCCAGCAGCTTAGGCGCGGGGCGTAGCTACGAGCAGTACTTC.